These T cell receptor beta chains were read from a single sample in a study of cytomegalovirus exposure and HLA in healthy donors. The method was immunoSEQ multiplex PCR; TCRdb's version includes in-frame clones alone and lacks a portion of them. The sample lists around 120,000 clones, over 75% seen once, with roughly 3.5% in the top ten. Sequenced sample: PBMCs. These receptors all stem from a human donor in good health. CDR3s include the opening cysteine and the closing phenylalanine or tryptophan. The D gene is left open where the match is weak. Expanded clones are given a class, and other clones once, few, many or no size at all.

D	V	size	J	DNA	CDR3
NA	TRBV12-5	NA	TRBJ2-2	TGTGCTAGTTCGGGAGTCGGGGAGCTGTTTTTT	CASSGVGELFF
NA	TRBV5-1	NA	TRBJ1-1	TGCGCCAGCAGCTTTCAGGGAGGTACTGAAGCTTTCTTT	CASSFQGGTEAFF
NA	TRBV15	NA	TRBJ1-2	TGTGCCACCAGCAGAGATAAGGGGGGGGCGGCGGGCTACACCTTC	CATSRDKGGAAGYTF
NA	TRBV7-9	few	TRBJ2-7	TGTGCCAGCAGCTTAGAATCGGATTGGCAGGGGATCGACGAGCAGTACTTC	CASSLESDWQGIDEQYF
TRBD2	TRBV18	NA	TRBJ2-3	TGTGCCAGCTCACGAAGCGGGGGAAACACAGATACGCAGTATTTT	CASSRSGGNTDTQYF
NA	TRBV5-1	NA	TRBJ2-7	TGCGCCAGCAGCTTGGAGCCGGGGATGGGCTCCTACGAGCAGTACTTC	CASSLEPGMGSYEQYF
NA	TRBV5-4	NA	TRBJ2-7	TGTGCCAGCAGCTTGGACCTAGCCACCGGGGGCTACGAGCAGTACTTC	CASSLDLATGGYEQYF
TRBD2	TRBV2	NA	TRBJ2-3	TGTGCCAGCAGCAGTCTAGCGGGAGGGGGCACAGATACGCAGTATTTT	CASSSLAGGGTDTQYF
NA	TRBV20-1	NA	TRBJ1-5	TGCAGTGCCGGGAGGGGGAAGCCCCAGCATTTT	CSAGRGKPQHF
NA	TRBV19	once	TRBJ1-5	TGTGCCAGTAGTAATCAGTATAGCAATCAGCCCCAGCATTTT	CASSNQYSNQPQHF